This T cell receptor (beta chain) originates from a study of T cells in Graves' hyperthyroidism and ophthalmopathy. It was RNA transcripts that yielded the amplified TCR beta CDR3 regions. The TCR CDR3 was amplified in a first-round RT-PCR using the HTBI primer set. TCRdb re-analysed the multiplex PCR reads in MiXCR, keeping a single row per CDR3 protein. The sample carries hundreds of thousands of distinct CDR3 sequences, roughly a quarter recorded once. The V end lost 4 bases, the J end lost 5 bases, and 18 bases lay between the germline ends. CDR3 length equals 15 residues. The cohort's ophthalmopathy patients, a group with duration under 3 months, had a Clinical Activity Score of at least 3 and a NOSPECS grade of at least 4.

This TCR derives from a woman younger than 45 with Graves' ophthalmopathy. This rearrangement joins TRBV12-3 or TRBV12-4 to TRBJ2-7; D possibly corresponds to TRBD2 (6 bases). The sample comprised blood. CDR3 region: CASSWGVGGTHEQYF. The CDR3 DNA follows: TGTGCCAGCAGTTGGGGGGTAGGAGGCACCCACGAGCAGTACTTC.